This T cell receptor beta chain stems from a study of siplizumab effects on memory and regulatory T cells. Regarding the study as a whole: Naive T cells apparently outstripped memory cells in diversity and seemed major alloresponse contributors.

It was 75,000 to 100,000 TCR templates that were assayed per sample. Repertoires were generated with immunoSEQ multiplex PCR, while TCRdb's copy carries only in-frame clones and drops some. This sample has over 60,000 clones; 91% occur once, and the top ten carry around 29%. In its sample, this clone was seen once. Its antigen is unknown. Germline CDR1 SEHNR, CDR2 FQNEAQ (reference sequence). The CDR3 runs to 15 residues. Trimming took 3 bases from V and 4 from J; bases not matched to a gene: 6. Sequencing input: CD8+ T cells sorted from blood. V and J are TRBV7-9 and TRBJ1-2; 9 bases fit TRBD1. This receptor was identified in a human donor in good health. DNA of the CDR3: TGTGCCAGCAGCTTGGGACAGGGACCAACCTATGGCTACACCTTC. Translating it yields CASSLGQGPTYGYTF. Full variable domain (outside the CDR3, taken from reference TRBV7-9 and TRBJ1-2): DTGVSQNPRHKITKRGQNVTFRCDPISEHNRLYWYRQTLGQGPEFLTYFQNEAQLEKSRLLSDRFSAERPKGSFSTLEIQRTEQGDSAMYLCASSLGQGPTYGYTFGSGTRLTVV.